This T cell receptor beta chain came from a study of shared clonotypes between healthy human individuals. Overall study findings and caveats: Naive subsets generally exceeded memory subsets in estimated richness. In a few donors, around 5% of naive CD4 clonotypes appeared in common.

Donors comprised healthy HIV-negative adults lacking recent acute infections or vaccinations. As to this clone: The antigen is unknown.

This CDR3 is 14 amino acids long. V shed 3 bases and J shed 6 bases, with 12 bases lying between them. The V gene's germline CDR1 is SGHVT and CDR2 SQSDAQ. Per sorted-subset replicate PCR, input was roughly 200 ng DNA, representing around 30,000 T cell genomes. Sequencing used immunoSEQ multiplex PCR; TCRdb keeps in-frame clones, though not all of them. The data contain about 980,000 clones, more than 75% of them singletons. The sequenced material came from memory CD4+ T cells sorted from blood. As for subset: CD45RA-negative fraction. The sequence was obtained from a man younger than 35 in good health. V and J are TRBV7-4 and TRBJ2-1; the D is unclear. This CDR3 is CASSFFTPPNEQFF. Here the CDR3 DNA reads TGTGCCAGCAGCTTTTTTACACCCCCCAATGAGCAGTTCTTC. The whole variable domain, filled in from reference TRBV7-4 and TRBJ2-1, reads GAGVSQSPRYKVAKRGRDVALRCDSISGHVTLYWYRQTLGQGSEVLTYSQSDAQRDKSGRPSGRFSAERPERSVSTLKIQRTEQGDSAVYLCASSFFTPPNEQFFGPGTRLTVL.